The sequence of this T cell receptor (beta chain) was determined in a study of blood T cell repertoires in COVID-19. The overall study: Collection of acute and convalescent COVID-19 samples took place in the United States, Italy and Spain. In each case, the material was cDNA or gDNA derived from T cells, B-cell-depleted T cells, or PBMCs.

Losses at the gene ends were 4 bases for V and 1 base for J; bases not matched to a gene: 9. CDR1 is SGHNT, CDR2 YYREEE, per germline (reference sequence). The CDR3 loop spans 16 amino acids. Participants came from about two dozen US areas, aged roughly 18 to 89 years. Grouping used clinical history reported by participants in a survey and questionnaire. The assay was immunoSEQ multiplex PCR, and TCRdb's table has in-frame clones only and misses some. Of about 140,000 clones in the sample, less than 90% are singletons; the top ten hold approximately 5%. The V call is TRBV5-4, the J call TRBJ2-5; 8 nucleotides match TRBD1. The specimen was PBMCs or T cells enriched from blood (not recorded which). The TCR was taken from a man in his forties with acute COVID-19. The CDR3 DNA sequence: TGTGCCAGCAGCGCACCGAGGACAGGGTTCCAAGAGACCCAGTACTTC. Translation gives CASSAPRTGFQETQYF.